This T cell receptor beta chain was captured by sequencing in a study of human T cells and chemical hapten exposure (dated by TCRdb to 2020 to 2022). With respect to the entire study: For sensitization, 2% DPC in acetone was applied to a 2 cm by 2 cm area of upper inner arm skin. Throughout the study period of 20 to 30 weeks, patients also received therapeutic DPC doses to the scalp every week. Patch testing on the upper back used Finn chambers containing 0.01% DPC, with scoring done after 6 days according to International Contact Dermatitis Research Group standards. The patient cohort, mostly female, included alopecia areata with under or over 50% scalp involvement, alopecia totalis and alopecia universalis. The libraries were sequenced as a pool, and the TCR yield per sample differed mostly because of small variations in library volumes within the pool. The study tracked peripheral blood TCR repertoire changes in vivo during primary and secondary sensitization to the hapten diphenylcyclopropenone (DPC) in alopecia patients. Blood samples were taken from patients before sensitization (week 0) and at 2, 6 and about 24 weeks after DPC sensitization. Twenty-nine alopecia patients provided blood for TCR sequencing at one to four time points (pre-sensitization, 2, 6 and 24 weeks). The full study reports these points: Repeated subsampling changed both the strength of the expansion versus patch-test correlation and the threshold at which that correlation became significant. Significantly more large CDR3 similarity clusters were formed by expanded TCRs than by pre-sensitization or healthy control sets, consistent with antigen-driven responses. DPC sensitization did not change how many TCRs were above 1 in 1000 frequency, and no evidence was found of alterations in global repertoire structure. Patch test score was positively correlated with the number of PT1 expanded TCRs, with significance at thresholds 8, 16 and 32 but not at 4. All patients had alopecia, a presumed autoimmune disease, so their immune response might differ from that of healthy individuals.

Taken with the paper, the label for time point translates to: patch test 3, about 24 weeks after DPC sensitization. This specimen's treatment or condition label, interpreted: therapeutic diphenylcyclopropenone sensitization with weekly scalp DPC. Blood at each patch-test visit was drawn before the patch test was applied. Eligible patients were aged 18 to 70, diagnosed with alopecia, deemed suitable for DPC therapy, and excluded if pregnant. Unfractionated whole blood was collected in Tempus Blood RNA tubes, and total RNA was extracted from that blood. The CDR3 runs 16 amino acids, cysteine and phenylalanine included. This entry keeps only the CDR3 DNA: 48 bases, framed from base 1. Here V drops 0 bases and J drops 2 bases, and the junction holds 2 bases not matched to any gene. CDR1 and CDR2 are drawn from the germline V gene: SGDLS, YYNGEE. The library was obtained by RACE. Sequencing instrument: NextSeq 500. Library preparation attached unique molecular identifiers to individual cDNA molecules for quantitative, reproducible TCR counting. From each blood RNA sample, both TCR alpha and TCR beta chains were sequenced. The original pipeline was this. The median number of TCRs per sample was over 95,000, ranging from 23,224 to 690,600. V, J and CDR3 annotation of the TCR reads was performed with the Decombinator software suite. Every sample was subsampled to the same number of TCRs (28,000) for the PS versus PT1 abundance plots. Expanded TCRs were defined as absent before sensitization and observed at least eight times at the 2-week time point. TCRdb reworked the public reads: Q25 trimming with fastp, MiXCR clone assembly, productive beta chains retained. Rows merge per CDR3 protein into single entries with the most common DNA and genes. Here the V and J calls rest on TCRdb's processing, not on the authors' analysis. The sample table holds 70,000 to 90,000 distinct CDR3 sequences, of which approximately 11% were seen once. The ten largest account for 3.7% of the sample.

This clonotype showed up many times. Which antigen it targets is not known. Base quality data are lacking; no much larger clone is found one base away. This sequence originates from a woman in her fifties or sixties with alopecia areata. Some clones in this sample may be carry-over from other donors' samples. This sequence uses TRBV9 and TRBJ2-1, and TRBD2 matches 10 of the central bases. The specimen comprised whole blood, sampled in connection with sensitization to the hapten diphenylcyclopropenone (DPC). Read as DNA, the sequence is TGTGCCAGCAGCGTAGGGACTAGCGGCACCTACAATGAGCAGTTCTTC. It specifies CASSVGTSGTYNEQFF.